Listed below are T cell receptor beta chains from one sample, sequenced in a study of T cell responses to AZD1222 COVID-19 vaccine. Profiled with immunoSEQ multiplex PCR; TCRdb holds only in-frame clones, not every one. Found here are nearly 100,000 clones, approximately 91% of them singletons; the top ten hold roughly 3%. Sequences were derived from peripheral blood, sampled on day 0 of AZD1222 vaccination. These receptors originate from an adult in good health. The CDR3 runs from the conserved cysteine through the conserved F or W. A D gene is named only where the DNA matches it firmly. The size entry is marked missing in some rows and otherwise reads once, few, many or a size class.

D gene	J gene	clone size	V gene	CDR3 DNA	CDR3 protein
NA	TRBJ1-5	NA	TRBV9	TGTGCCAGCAGCGTAGCCCCGTATAGCAATCAGCCCCAGCATTTT	CASSVAPYSNQPQHF
TRBD1	TRBJ1-1	NA	TRBV13	TGTGCCAGCAGCTTAACAGGGGCGGTGAACACTGAAGCTTTCTTT	CASSLTGAVNTEAFF
NA	TRBJ1-2	NA	TRBV5-8	TGTGCCAGCAGCTTGGTTAGGGCGGGCTACACCTTC	CASSLVRAGYTF
TRBD1	TRBJ1-5	NA	TRBV5-1	TGCGCCAGCAGCCCCGGACAGGGTGGCAATCAGCCCCAGCATTTT	CASSPGQGGNQPQHF
TRBD1	TRBJ1-6	NA	TRBV5-1	TGCGCCAGCGCTCGAACAGGGGATAATTCACCCCTCCACTTT	CASARTGDNSPLHF
TRBD1	TRBJ1-3	once	TRBV5-4	TGTGCCAGCAGCTCCCGGGACAGGTCTATCTCTGGAAACACCATATATTTT	CASSSRDRSISGNTIYF
NA	TRBJ1-5	NA	TRBV6-4	TGTGCCAGCACAAACCAGGGTAAGCCCCAGCATTTT	CASTNQGKPQHF
TRBD2	TRBJ2-1	once	TRBV5-1	TGCGCCAGCAGCTTGGAGCGGGGCCATTACAATGAGCAGTTCTTC	CASSLERGHYNEQFF
TRBD1	TRBJ2-3	NA	TRBV3-1/TRBV3-2	TGTGCCAGCAGCCAAGAGAGGGGGACAGGGGCCCTAGATACGCAGTATTTT	CASSQERGTGALDTQYF
TRBD2	TRBJ2-3	NA	TRBV4-2	TGTGCCAGCAGCCGGACTAGCGGGGGGGCAGATACGCAGTATTTT	CASSRTSGGADTQYF
NA	TRBJ1-6	NA	TRBV5-5	TGTGCCAGCAGCTGGGGAGCAGGGAGTGGCTCACCCCTCCACTTT	CASSWGAGSGSPLHF
TRBD1	TRBJ2-1	NA	TRBV29-1	TGCAGCGTTGAAGACCCTGACAGGGTAACCTACAATGAGCAGTTCTTC	CSVEDPDRVTYNEQFF
TRBD1	TRBJ2-7	NA	TRBV2	TGTGCCAGCAGAGACAGGGCAAGGGAGCAGTACTTC	CASRDRAREQYF
NA	TRBJ1-1	NA	TRBV27	TGTGCCAGCAGCCACCGGGGTCAAAACACTGAAGCTTTCTTT	CASSHRGQNTEAFF
NA	TRBJ1-1	NA	TRBV7-2	TGTGCCAGCAGCATCCGAAGGGGCACTGAAGCTTTCTTT	CASSIRRGTEAFF
NA	TRBJ2-1	once	TRBV3-1/TRBV3-2	TGTGCCAGCAGCCAATCCTTTCCGCCCAATGAGCAGTTCTTC	CASSQSFPPNEQFF
TRBD1	TRBJ1-1	few	TRBV11-3	TGTGCCAGCAGCCCCCGGACAGGGCGTGAAGCTTTCTTT	CASSPRTGREAFF
TRBD1	TRBJ2-7	once	TRBV7-9	TGTGCCAGCAGCTCACCGTCGCAGGGGGCTTACGAGCAGTACTTC	CASSSPSQGAYEQYF